The entry below gives a single T cell receptor beta chain sequence along with its context. These data come from a study of human T cells and chemical hapten exposure. In germline, CDR1 is KGHSH, CDR2 LQKENI. The CDR3 loop spans 16 amino acids. V lost 2 bases, J lost 1 base, and 14 bases lay in between. Time point noted: patch test 1, 2 weeks after DPC sensitization. The sample's treatment: therapeutic diphenylcyclopropenone sensitization with weekly scalp DPC. From the RACE reads, TCRdb called clonotypes with MiXCR, one entry per CDR3 protein. In the table there are around 160,000 distinct CDR3 sequences, approximately 15% of which are singletons.

The chain has TRBV18 and TRBJ2-5; D tentatively reads TRBD1 or TRBD2 (5 bases each). The sequencing used whole blood, collected in connection with sensitization to the hapten diphenylcyclopropenone (DPC). The source is a woman in her 30s with alopecia areata. Some clones in this sample may be carry-over from other donors' samples. The CDR3 here is CASSPGSRGGQETQYF. In DNA form, the CDR3 reads TGTGCCAGCTCACCAGGGAGCCGTGGGGGCCAAGAGACCCAGTACTTC.